Below, 29 T cell receptor beta chains from the same sample are listed, as sequenced in a study of neurological immune-mediated disorders (dated by TCRdb to between 2017 and 2020). The library was produced with 5' RACE. The sample was run on an Illumina HiSeq 2500. Through fastp at Q25 and MiXCR, TCRdb rebuilt clones from the public reads, retaining in-frame beta chains. A single entry per CDR3 protein holds the most common genes and DNA from its merged rows. Across this sample there are about 52,000 distinct CDR3 sequences, with around 4% seen only once. The ten biggest clones cover under 8.5% of the sample. The source material was PBMCs. These TCRs come from a man in his 60s with multiple sclerosis.

This clonotype has at least ten counts. The V call is TRBV20-1, the J call TRBJ2-1; TRBD2 matches 8 bases. Germline CDR1 is DFQATT and CDR2 is SNEGSKA (reference sequence). The CDR3 is 16 residues long. The ends lost 7 bases at V and 7 bases at J; junction bases unmatched: 18. CDR3 sequence: CSVTTGYGRAKNEQFF. The CDR3 DNA reads TGCAGTGTTACGACGGGGTACGGGAGGGCCAAGAATGAGCAGTTCTTC.

Ten or more counts support this clonotype. The V gene is TRBV13, the J gene TRBJ1-1; D is unclear. The CDR3 consists of 12 residues. Trimming removed 5 bases at V and 5 bases at J, with 9 bases between. Germline CDR1 is PRHDT and CDR2 is FYEKMQ (reference sequence). This CDR3 is CASSRTYTEAFF. Here the CDR3 DNA reads TGTGCCAGCAGCCGAACTTATACTGAAGCTTTCTTT.

Ten or more counts support this clonotype. The chain carries TRBV7-8 and TRBJ2-7; either TRBD1 or TRBD2 may supply D (5 bases each). Germline V gene lookup returns CDR1 SGHVS and CDR2 FQNEAQ. CDR3 length: 15 residues. V shed 7 bases and J shed 2 bases, with 18 bases lying between them. The CDR3 region has the DNA TGTGCCAGCACTATAAGAGGGACGGCCCCCTACGAGCAGTACTTC. This sequence encodes CASTIRGTAPYEQYF. Full variable domain (missing parts from reference TRBV7-8 and TRBJ2-7): GAGVSQSPRYKVAKRGQDVALRCDPISGHVSLFWYQQALGQGPEFLTYFQNEAQLDKSGLPSDRFFAERPEGSVSTLKIQRTQQEDSAVYLCASTIRGTAPYEQYFGPGTRLTVT.

This clonotype appeared many times. The V and J genes are TRBV27 and TRBJ1-5, with D perhaps matching TRBD1 (6 bases). The germline V gene encodes CDR1 MNHEY and CDR2 SMNVEV (reference sequence). The V end lost 6 bases, the J end lost 4 bases, and 7 bases lay between the germline ends. The CDR3 is made up of 12 amino acids. CDR3 nucleotides: TGTGCCAGCAGACAGGGAAATCAGCCCCAGCATTTT. The encoded protein is CASRQGNQPQHF.

This clonotype came up a few times. This sequence joins TRBV5-1 and TRBJ2-5; D remains unclear. Germline CDR1 is SGHRS and CDR2 is YFSETQ. V gave up 3 bases and J gave up 3 bases, with 9 bases separating them. The CDR3 covers 13 residues. The CDR3 DNA follows: TGCGCCAGCAGCTCGGGCGGTAAAGAGACCCAGTACTTC. This gives the protein CASSSGGKETQYF.

In its sample, this clonotype was seen many times. The chain is built from TRBV12-3 or TRBV12-4 and TRBJ1-5, with D perhaps matching TRBD1 (5 bases). CDR3 length: 14 residues. Trimming took off 6 bases at V and 7 bases at J, with 16 bases between the two ends. This CDR3 reads CASRGQMEGQPQHF. CDR3 in DNA: TGTGCCAGCAGGGGGCAAATGGAAGGCCAGCCCCAGCATTTT.

This clonotype has a count of ten or more. The V call is TRBV7-2, the J call TRBJ2-7; possible D gene TRBD2, 6 bases. V was shortened by 1 base and J by 7 bases, with 20 bases between the two germline ends. The CDR3 extends over 16 amino acids. Germline-derived CDR1 and CDR2 are SGHTA and FQGNSA. For the CDR3, the DNA is TGTGCCAGCAGCTTAGGGGGACTCGTCGGGGACTGGGAGCAGTACTTC. Encoded protein: CASSLGGLVGDWEQYF.

In its sample, this clonotype was seen many times. The chain recombines TRBV29-1 with TRBJ1-4; 8 bases align to TRBD1. The CDR3 totals 14 residues. V shed 6 bases and J 4 bases; nucleotides not matched to a gene: 7. Germline loops: CDR1 SQVTM, CDR2 ANQGSEA. This CDR3 reads CSVGQAGHNEKLFF. Written as DNA, the CDR3 is TGCAGCGTGGGACAGGCAGGACATAATGAAAAACTGTTTTTT.

This clonotype was seen many times. The CDR3 is CASSLGQGNEKLFF. CDR3 in DNA: TGCGCCAGCAGCCTGGGACAAGGGAATGAAAAACTGTTTTTT. The genes are TRBV5-1 and TRBJ1-4; tentative D call: TRBD1 (6 bases). The CDR3 consists of 14 residues. Germline assignment: CDR1 SGHRS and CDR2 YFSETQ. Between the trimmed V and J ends, which lost 4 bases and 5 bases, there was a span of 12 bases.

This chain connects TRBV2 to TRBJ2-7; TRBD1 agrees at 9 bases. J gave up 1 base and V 7 bases, and 8 bases lay outside the gene matches. This CDR3 has 15 amino acids. The germline CDR1 and CDR2 sequences are SNHLY and FYNNEI. The CDR3 nucleotides read TGTGCCAGCAAACTACAGGGGGCGGCGTCCTACGAGCAGTACTTC. Amino acids: CASKLQGAASYEQYF.

In its sample, this clonotype was seen many times. J is TRBJ2-2 and V is TRBV20-1, with 9 positions matching TRBD1. The V gene's germline CDR1 is DFQATT and CDR2 SNEGSKA (reference sequence). This CDR3 comprises 16 residues. Trimming removed 3 bases from V and 1 base from J; junction bases left unmatched: 6. The CDR3 region is CSASGQGSLNTGELFF. The DNA for the CDR3 is TGCAGTGCTAGTGGACAGGGGTCCTTGAACACCGGGGAGCTGTTTTTT.

This clonotype was counted at least ten times. This chain links TRBV20-1 with TRBJ2-7; 13 nucleotides align to TRBD2. Losses at the gene ends were 1 base for V and 6 bases for J; bases not matched to a gene: 6. Germline CDR1 reads DFQATT; CDR2 reads SNEGSKA (reference sequence). This CDR3 is 15 amino acids long. CDR3 loop: CSARVLAGGTSEQYF. DNA of the CDR3: TGCAGTGCTAGAGTACTAGCGGGAGGGACCTCCGAGCAGTACTTC.

This clonotype has at least ten counts. The genes are TRBV20-1 and TRBJ2-1; tentative D call: TRBD2 (5 bases). The V end was cut by 5 bases, the J end by 2 bases, with 16 bases between. The length of the CDR3 is 15 residues. Germline CDR1 DFQATT, CDR2 SNEGSKA (reference sequence). CDR3 in amino acids: CSAPLLGSPYNEQFF. For the CDR3, the DNA is TGCAGTGCTCCTTTGCTAGGGAGTCCCTACAATGAGCAGTTCTTC.

This clonotype was recorded many times. The rearrangement links TRBV14 to TRBJ2-1, with unresolved D. The CDR3 covers 12 residues. Germline V gene lookup returns CDR1 SGHDN and CDR2 FVKESK. V lost 1 base, J lost 7 bases, and 5 bases lay in between. The CDR3 sequence is CASSQGWNEQFF. CDR3 sequence (DNA): TGTGCCAGCAGCCAAGGGTGGAATGAGCAGTTCTTC.

Ten or more counts support this clonotype. The chain employs TRBV7-2 and TRBJ2-1, with a tentative D call TRBD1 (5 bases). The CDR3 is 17 amino acids. V shed 5 bases and J shed 3 bases, with 20 bases lying between them. CDR1 is SGHTA, CDR2 FQGNSA, per germline. The chain's CDR3 is CASSPNLGPQRYNEQFF. CDR3 coding DNA: TGTGCCAGCAGCCCGAACTTGGGGCCCCAGCGCTACAATGAGCAGTTCTTC.

Ten or more counts support this clonotype. The genes are TRBV12-3 or TRBV12-4 and TRBJ1-2; 9 bases are a match to TRBD1. J gave up 5 bases and V 1 base, and 5 bases lay outside the gene matches. The CDR3 spans 15 residues. The CDR3 DNA reads TGTGCCAGCAGTTTAGGAGGACAGGGGCTTTATGGCTACACCTTC. Translated: CASSLGGQGLYGYTF.

This clonotype was seen ten or more times. This rearrangement joins TRBV20-1 to TRBJ2-1, with a tentative D call TRBD2 (6 bases). The CDR3 has 15 residues. Per germline, CDR1 DFQATT and CDR2 SNEGSKA (reference sequence). V lost 0 bases and J 3 bases, leaving 12 bases between the germline ends. This chain's CDR3 is CSARDLAAFYNEQFF. For the CDR3, the DNA is TGCAGTGCTAGAGATTTAGCGGCCTTCTACAATGAGCAGTTCTTC.

This clonotype was seen a few times. The CDR3 is CASRSRLGNYGYTF. The CDR3 region has the DNA TGTGCCAGCAGGTCAAGGCTGGGTAACTATGGCTACACCTTC. V is TRBV6-1 and J is TRBJ1-2, with unresolved D. CDR1 and CDR2 from the germline V gene are MNHNS and SASEGT. V was pared by 6 bases and J by 1 base, with 12 bases between. The CDR3 extends over 14 amino acids.

This clonotype was detected ten times or more. This chain links TRBV20-1 with TRBJ1-5; perhaps TRBD1 as D (5 bases). Germline V gene lookup returns CDR1 DFQATT and CDR2 SNEGSKA (reference sequence). V was shortened by 0 bases and J by 0 bases, with 12 bases between the two germline ends. The CDR3 spans 16 residues. CDR3 sequence (DNA): TGCAGTGCTAGAGATGCGGGGGGACCTAGCAATCAGCCCCAGCATTTT. As protein: CSARDAGGPSNQPQHF.

The V call is TRBV20-1, the J call TRBJ1-2; no definite D call. V shed 3 bases and J shed 2 bases, with 10 bases lying between them. Per the germline V gene, CDR1 is DFQATT and CDR2 is SNEGSKA (reference sequence). The CDR3 is made up of 13 amino acids. The CDR3 loop is CSARPQSNYGYTF. The CDR3 coding sequence is TGCAGTGCTAGGCCACAGAGCAACTATGGCTACACCTTC.

This clonotype was seen ten or more times. CDR3: CASNAGANYGYTF. CDR3 nucleotides: TGCGCCAGCAACGCAGGAGCTAACTATGGCTACACCTTC. V usage is TRBV10-2 and J usage is TRBJ1-2; D uncertain. Trimming left V 7 bases short and J 0 bases short, with 9 bases between. Per the germline V gene, CDR1 is WSHSY and CDR2 is SAAADI. CDR3 size: 13 residues.

This clonotype was found many times. CDR3 sequence (DNA): TGCAGTGCTAGAGTCTGGGGCAATGAGCAGTTCTTC. Amino acids: CSARVWGNEQFF. This chain uses TRBV20-1 with TRBJ2-1; D is undetermined. Germline V gives CDR1 DFQATT, CDR2 SNEGSKA (reference sequence). CDR3 size: 12 residues. Trimming pared 1 base from V and 6 bases from J, leaving 7 bases between.

The chain has TRBV5-1 and TRBJ2-3, with 7 bases identical to TRBD1. V trimming: 5 bases; J trimming: 3 bases; junction bases outside the gene matches: 12. The germline gives CDR1 SGHRS, CDR2 YFSETQ. This CDR3 is built from 16 residues. CDR3 nucleotide sequence: TGCGCCAGCAGATCCGAGACAGGGAGACTGACAGATACGCAGTATTTT. Translation: CASRSETGRLTDTQYF.

In this sample, this clonotype turned up a few times. The V and J genes are TRBV10-2 and TRBJ2-2, with D possibly being TRBD1 (5 bases). The germline V gene encodes CDR1 WSHSY and CDR2 SAAADI. With 4 bases removed from V and 4 bases from J, the gap between germline ends came to 13 bases. The CDR3 extends over 15 amino acids. CDR3 amino acids: CASSVGPPSTGELFF. The CDR3 DNA is TGCGCCAGCAGTGTGGGGCCTCCGAGCACCGGGGAGCTGTTTTTT.

This clonotype has a handful of counts. The rearrangement uses TRBV10-3 and TRBJ2-1; the D call may be TRBD1 or TRBD2 (5 bases each). V lost 6 bases to trimming and J lost 6 bases, with 15 bases between them. Germline V gene data show CDR1 as ENHRY and CDR2 as SYGVKD. This CDR3 has 14 amino acids. CDR3 DNA: TGTGCCATCAGGGGGACGGTGGTAGGCAATGAGCAGTTCTTC. This encodes CAIRGTVVGNEQFF.

This clonotype appeared many times. J is TRBJ1-1 and V is TRBV5-1; D is uncertain. The CDR3 length is 14 residues. Between the trimmed V and J ends, which lost 5 bases and 4 bases, there was a span of 15 bases. CDR1 and CDR2 from the germline V gene are SGHRS and YFSETQ. The CDR3 coding sequence is TGCGCCAGCAGTCACGGAGGTAGTGGCACTGAAGCTTTCTTT. Protein product: CASSHGGSGTEAFF.

The sample holds many counts of this clonotype. The chain employs TRBV5-1 and TRBJ1-2, with TRBD1 identical over 9 bases. The CDR3 runs 14 residues. The V segment lost 4 bases and the J segment 8 bases; nucleotides outside the gene matches: 9. Germline V gene data show CDR1 as SGHRS and CDR2 as YFSETQ. Here the CDR3 DNA reads TGCGCCAGCAGCAGGGGACAGGGCTCAGGGGGCTACACCTTC. As protein: CASSRGQGSGGYTF.

This clonotype has only a few counts. The V gene is TRBV2, the J gene TRBJ2-2; D gene unclear. Trimming left V 6 bases short and J 0 bases short, with 5 bases between. This CDR3 has 13 amino acids. Germline CDR1 reads SNHLY; CDR2 reads FYNNEI. CDR3 region: CASRRTNTGELFF. The DNA of the CDR3 is TGTGCCAGCAGACGAACGAACACCGGGGAGCTGTTTTTT.

This clonotype was detected only a few times. This rearrangement joins TRBV20-1 to TRBJ2-3, with 9 bases fitting TRBD2. CDR1 and CDR2 from the germline V gene are DFQATT and SNEGSKA (reference sequence). CDR3 length equals 17 residues. Trimming cost V 3 bases and J 2 bases; bases outside gene matches: 12. CDR3 in amino acids: CSARREGRNRVTDTQYF. CDR3 DNA sequence: TGCAGTGCTAGGCGGGAGGGCCGAAACCGGGTCACAGATACGCAGTATTTT.